These 15 T cell receptor beta chains were sequenced from one sample in a study of cytomegalovirus exposure and HLA in healthy donors. Primers included in the PCR were 60 Vbeta and 13 Jbeta primers. Using immunoSEQ multiplex PCR, the repertoire was profiled, and TCRdb retains in-frame clones only, with some absent. In the table there are around 140,000 clones, about 80% of which are singletons. Sequenced input: PBMCs. These TCRs come from a woman in her late teens or twenties in good health and CMV-seropositive.

The CDR3 spells CASTGGTGNTIYF. The CDR3 bases are TGTGCCAGCACCGGGGGTACTGGAAACACCATATATTTT. J is TRBJ1-3 and V is TRBV6-5; D is perhaps TRBD1 (5 bases). Germline V gives CDR1 MNHEY, CDR2 SVGAGI. Trimming cost V 7 bases and J 2 bases, with 9 bases left between them. The CDR3 totals 13 residues.

In this sample, this clone is medium-sized (0.01 to 0.1%). This rearrangement joins TRBV6-1 to TRBJ2-1; the match to TRBD2 covers 11 bases. The CDR3 has 15 amino acids. Trimming cost V 0 bases and J 6 bases; bases outside gene matches: 1. Germline V CDR1 and CDR2: MNHNS, SASEGT. The CDR3 DNA is TGTGCCAGCAGTGAAGCTAGCGGGGGGGCCAATGAGCAGTTCTTC. It specifies CASSEASGGANEQFF.

The V and J genes are TRBV18 and TRBJ1-5; 7 bases agree with TRBD1. With V trimmed by 6 bases and J by 2 bases, 7 bases remained unmatched. Germline CDR1 and CDR2: KGHSH and LQKENI. The CDR3 contains 15 residues. The chain's CDR3 is CASSRTGKGNQPQHF. The CDR3 DNA reads TGTGCCAGCTCCCGGACAGGAAAGGGCAATCAGCCCCAGCATTTT.

The V call is TRBV7-8, the J call TRBJ2-1; 13 bases fit TRBD2. The CDR3 is 17 amino acids. Germline assignment: CDR1 SGHVS and CDR2 FQNEAQ. The V segment lost 5 bases and the J segment 0 bases; nucleotides outside the gene matches: 4. The CDR3 loop is CASSRLAGGLSYNEQFF. The CDR3 DNA sequence: TGTGCCAGCAGCAGACTAGCGGGGGGTCTCTCCTACAATGAGCAGTTCTTC.

V usage is TRBV5-5 and J usage is TRBJ1-1; a weak D match, TRBD1 (6 bases). The CDR3 is 15 amino acids. Deletions cut 2 bases from V and 3 bases from J, with 14 bases between. CDR1 and CDR2 from the germline V gene are SGHKS and YYEKEE (reference sequence). CDR3 sequence reads: CASSFSARGDTEAFF. The CDR3 region has the DNA TGTGCCAGCAGCTTCTCGGCCAGGGGAGACACTGAAGCTTTCTTT.

The chain uses TRBV27 and TRBJ1-2, with 8 bases identical to TRBD1. The CDR3 contains 16 residues. Germline-derived CDR1 and CDR2 are MNHEY and SMNVEV (reference sequence). Unmatched junction bases numbered 12, after V lost 5 bases and J lost 4 bases. DNA for the CDR3: TGTGCCAGCAGTGCCGCCGGGACAGGCAACTTCTATGGCTACACCTTC. Translated, it gives CASSAAGTGNFYGYTF.

V is TRBV7-9 and J is TRBJ2-7, with a weak D call TRBD2 (6 bases). V lost 4 bases and J 5 bases, leaving 9 bases between the germline ends. The germline V gene has CDR1 SEHNR and CDR2 FQNEAQ (reference sequence). The CDR3 is 12 amino acids. The CDR3 DNA reads TGTGCCAGCAGCTGGGACTTGGACGAGCAGTACTTC. Its protein product is CASSWDLDEQYF.

This clone was picked up a small number of times. The chain uses TRBV2 and TRBJ2-3; possibly TRBD1 for D (6 bases). The CDR3 runs to 14 residues. Germline CDR1 and CDR2: SNHLY and FYNNEI. V shed 3 bases and J shed 6 bases, with 13 bases lying between them. The DNA of the CDR3 is TGTGCCAGCAGTGAGAGGGGGATATCGGATACGCAGTATTTT. It specifies CASSERGISDTQYF.

The chain combines TRBV7-2 with TRBJ1-1, with 7 bases aligning to TRBD1. Germline CDR1 is SGHTA and CDR2 is FQGNSA. V shed 0 bases, J shed 4 bases, and the junction held 5 bases outside the gene matches. The CDR3 is made up of 15 amino acids. For the CDR3, the DNA is TGTGCCAGCAGCTTAGCGCTCCAGGGGGGCACTGAAGCTTTCTTT. The encoded protein is CASSLALQGGTEAFF.

The rearrangement joins TRBV19 to TRBJ1-5; 7 nucleotides agree with TRBD1. Germline CDR1 and CDR2: LNHDA and SQIVND (reference sequence). With V trimmed by 6 bases and J by 2 bases, 7 bases remained unmatched. The CDR3 has 15 residues. The CDR3 DNA reads TGTGCCAGTAGGGATGACAGGGCGGGCAATCAGCCCCAGCATTTT. Encoded protein: CASRDDRAGNQPQHF.

The chain combines TRBV18 with TRBJ1-2, with D unresolved. V lost 6 bases and J lost 4, with 18 bases in between. CDR3 length: 15 residues. Germline loops: CDR1 KGHSH, CDR2 LQKENI. The CDR3 DNA reads TGTGCCAGCTCTCTCGACGGGAGTAATAGCTATGGCTACACCTTC. It translates to CASSLDGSNSYGYTF.

The CDR3 region has the DNA TGTGCCAGCAGCTCCGGGGACAGCTACACTGAAGCTTTCTTT. Translated: CASSSGDSYTEAFF. The rearrangement links TRBV6-5 to TRBJ1-1; TRBD1 matches 7 bases. The CDR3 has 14 amino acids. The ends lost 6 bases at V and 3 bases at J; junction bases unmatched: 7. CDR1 is MNHEY, CDR2 SVGAGI, per germline.

This chain links TRBV18 with TRBJ1-1; 8 bases are a match to TRBD1. The CDR3 spans 16 residues. In germline, CDR1 is KGHSH, CDR2 LQKENI. J was trimmed by 0 bases and V by 4 bases; bases with no gene match: 7. This chain's CDR3 is CASSHRDRIMNTEAFF. The CDR3 DNA is TGTGCCAGCTCACACCGGGACAGGATAATGAACACTGAAGCTTTCTTT. The whole variable domain, filled in from reference TRBV18 and TRBJ1-1, reads NAGVMQNPRHLVRRRGQEARLRCSPMKGHSHVYWYRQLPEEGLKFMVYLQKENIIDESGMPKERFSAEFPKEGPSILRIQQVVRGDSAAYFCASSHRDRIMNTEAFFGQGTRLTVV.

This chain connects TRBV6-5 to TRBJ1-1; D is unclear. Germline CDR1 MNHEY, CDR2 SVGAGI. This CDR3 has 13 amino acids. Trimming shortened V by 1 base and J by 3 bases, and 6 bases separated the two germline ends. In nucleotides, the CDR3 is TGTGCCAGCAGTTACTACCGGGACACTGAAGCTTTCTTT. Protein product: CASSYYRDTEAFF.

V is TRBV15 and J is TRBJ2-1, with 7 bases that match TRBD1. CDR3 length: 12 residues. The V segment lost 5 bases and the J segment 8 bases; nucleotides outside the gene matches: 3. Germline assignment: CDR1 LNHNV and CDR2 YYDKDF (reference sequence). Here the CDR3 DNA reads TGTGCCACCAGCGGGGGACAGTATGAGCAGTTCTTC. Translated: CATSGGQYEQFF.